This T cell receptor (beta chain) was found in a study of OX40 agonist ivuxolimab in advanced cancers. Repertoires were generated with immunoSEQ multiplex PCR, while TCRdb's copy carries only in-frame clones and drops some. Of about 12,000 clones listed, 67% are singletons. Germline V gene data show CDR1 as SNHLY and CDR2 as FYNNEI. The CDR3 covers 15 residues. V trimming: 1 base; J trimming: 7 bases; junction bases outside the gene matches: 7. The specimen was CD4+ or CD8+ T cells sorted from blood, collected in a trial of the OX40 agonist ivuxolimab. The TCR sequence derives from an adult with an advanced solid tumor such as melanoma, head and neck, liver or kidney cancer. The V gene is TRBV2, the J gene TRBJ2-1; 7 bases line up with TRBD1. CDR3 bases: TGTGCCAGCAGTGAAGACAGGGGCCTCGGGAATGAGCAGTTCTTC. Protein product: CASSEDRGLGNEQFF.